The rows below give T cell receptor beta chains drawn from one sample of a study of blood T cell repertoires in COVID-19. Assay: immunoSEQ multiplex PCR; the TCRdb copy retains only in-frame clones and omits some. This table has about 85,000 clones, 80% to 85% appearing once. The sequencing input was peripheral blood. These receptors all stem from a man aged 55-75 years with acute or convalescent COVID-19. CDR3s include the opening cysteine and the closing phenylalanine or tryptophan. D genes are given only for firm matches. Some rows mark clone size as missing; the rest say once, few, many or name a class of expanded clone.

d_call,clone_size,j_call,v_call,cdr3_aa,cdr3_nt
NA,NA,TRBJ2-2,TRBV13,CASTSHGTGYAGELFF,TGTGCCAGCACTTCCCATGGGACTGGGTACGCCGGGGAGCTGTTTTTT
TRBD1,once,TRBJ2-5,TRBV6-2/TRBV6-3,CASSLRQGWETQYF,TGTGCCAGCAGTTTGCGACAGGGGTGGGAGACCCAGTACTTC
TRBD1,NA,TRBJ1-2,TRBV7-9,CASSMDRGGGYTF,TGTGCCAGCAGCATGGACAGGGGAGGTGGCTACACCTTC
TRBD1,NA,TRBJ1-5,TRBV28,CASSLRTGRQPQHF,TGTGCCAGCAGTCTACGGACAGGGCGGCAGCCCCAGCATTTT
NA,NA,TRBJ2-2,TRBV5-1,CASSGSPRVTGELFF,TGCGCCAGCAGCGGCAGTCCCAGGGTCACCGGGGAGCTGTTTTTT
NA,NA,TRBJ1-1,TRBV18,CASSPVREGAFF,TGTGCCAGCTCACCAGTCCGGGAGGGCGCTTTCTTT
NA,NA,TRBJ2-5,TRBV6-5,CASSLTGEQETQYF,TGTGCCAGCAGTTTAACCGGGGAACAAGAGACCCAGTACTTC
TRBD1,NA,TRBJ1-2,TRBV24-1,CATRAGQGAHDGYTF,TGTGCCACCAGAGCGGGGCAGGGGGCGCATGATGGCTACACCTTC
NA,NA,TRBJ1-2,TRBV5-1,CASSLEQGDGYTF,TGCGCCAGCAGCTTGGAACAGGGTGATGGCTACACCTTC
NA,few,TRBJ2-6,TRBV5-1,CASSLNTRGANVLTF,TGCGCCAGCAGCCTTAACACGAGGGGGGCCAACGTCCTGACTTTC
TRBD1,NA,TRBJ2-7,TRBV6-5,CASSETGSSYEQYF,TGTGCCAGCAGCGAGACAGGGAGCTCCTACGAGCAGTACTTC
NA,NA,TRBJ1-1,TRBV27,CASKSTSGQMNTEAFF,TGTGCCAGCAAATCGACATCCGGACAGATGAACACTGAAGCTTTCTTT
NA,NA,TRBJ2-2,TRBV5-1,CASSPGSNTGELFF,TGCGCCAGCAGCCCAGGGTCGAACACCGGGGAGCTGTTTTTT
NA,NA,TRBJ2-1,TRBV18,CASSPPRASSYNEQFF,TGTGCCAGCTCACCACCGAGGGCCAGCTCCTACAATGAGCAGTTCTTC
NA,once,TRBJ1-2,TRBV11-2,CASSHYRDPTGANYGYTF,TGTGCCAGCAGCCACTATAGGGACCCGACGGGAGCTAACTATGGCTACACCTTC
NA,NA,TRBJ2-7,TRBV18,CASSPFAGTDEQYF,TGTGCCAGCTCACCATTTGCAGGAACCGACGAGCAGTACTTC
NA,NA,TRBJ2-1,TRBV5-4,CASSFGLAEYNEQFF,TGTGCCAGCAGCTTTGGCCTAGCAGAATACAATGAGCAGTTCTTC
TRBD1,NA,TRBJ1-1,TRBV9,CASSPTSRTGKTEAFF,TGTGCCAGCAGCCCGACCTCCCGGACAGGGAAAACTGAAGCTTTCTTT
TRBD1,NA,TRBJ2-7,TRBV27,CASSPLLGQGRYEQYF,TGTGCCAGCAGTCCCTTGCTGGGACAGGGTCGGTACGAGCAGTACTTC
NA,NA,TRBJ1-2,TRBV14,CASSQEKRSLAAPNYGYTF,TGTGCCAGCAGCCAAGAGAAGAGATCTTTGGCGGCCCCTAACTATGGCTACACCTTC
NA,NA,TRBJ1-2,TRBV19,CASSIFAGARNGYTF,TGTGCCAGTAGTATATTTGCAGGGGCCAGGAATGGCTACACCTTC
TRBD1,NA,TRBJ1-2,TRBV9,CASSRPTGEYGYTF,TGTGCCAGCAGCCGCCCGACAGGGGAGTATGGCTACACCTTC
TRBD1,NA,TRBJ2-5,TRBV3-1/TRBV3-2,CASSQGRDRERKTQYF,TGTGCCAGCAGCCAAGGTAGAGACAGGGAACGGAAGACCCAGTACTTC
NA,NA,TRBJ1-1,TRBV27,CASRQLTGIGLGRNTEAFF,TGTGCCAGCAGACAACTCACAGGGATAGGCCTCGGAAGGAACACTGAAGCTTTCTTT
TRBD1,once,TRBJ1-6,TRBV11-3,CASSFGTAGSPLHF,TGTGCCAGCAGCTTCGGGACAGCGGGTTCACCCCTCCACTTT
TRBD1,NA,TRBJ1-1,TRBV5-4,CASRTDLGTANTEAFF,TGTGCCAGCAGAACAGATCTTGGGACAGCTAACACTGAAGCTTTCTTT
NA,once,TRBJ1-5,TRBV21-1,CASSKALDSCDSNQPQHF,TGTGCCAGCAGCAAAGCATTGGACAGTTGCGATAGCAATCAGCCCCAGCATTTT
NA,once,TRBJ1-1,TRBV19,CASSQQGLEGIAEAFF,TGTGCCAGTAGTCAACAGGGTTTAGAGGGAATCGCTGAAGCTTTCTTT
TRBD1,NA,TRBJ2-5,TRBV5-1,CASSTGGRGETQYF,TGCGCCAGCAGCACAGGGGGCAGGGGGGAGACCCAGTACTTC
NA,once,TRBJ2-7,TRBV5-1,CASSGGDTYEQYF,TGCGCCAGCAGCGGCGGGGATACCTACGAGCAGTACTTC
NA,NA,TRBJ1-1,TRBV19,CASRPRGVVTEAFF,TGTGCCAGTAGGCCTCGGGGGGTGGTCACTGAAGCTTTCTTT
TRBD1,NA,TRBJ1-6,TRBV4-1,CASSQDPGQGVSPLHF,TGCGCCAGCAGCCAAGATCCGGGGCAGGGGGTATCACCCCTCCACTTT
NA,NA,TRBJ1-1,TRBV3-1/TRBV3-2,CASSQGGGMNTEAFF,TGTGCCAGCAGCCAAGGTGGGGGCATGAACACTGAAGCTTTCTTT
NA,NA,TRBJ2-7,TRBV27,CASSPTGVNEQYF,TGTGCCAGCAGCCCGACAGGTGTCAACGAGCAGTACTTC
NA,NA,TRBJ1-1,TRBV15,CATSSRGDTEAFF,TGTGCCACCAGCTCCCGGGGGGATACTGAAGCTTTCTTT
NA,NA,TRBJ1-2,TRBV5-4,CASSLSSTSNYGYTF,TGTGCCAGCAGCTTGTCGTCAACATCTAACTATGGCTACACCTTC
TRBD2,NA,TRBJ2-2,TRBV6-2/TRBV6-3,CASSLILGALGLATGELFF,TGTGCCAGCAGCCTTATATTAGGGGCTCTGGGACTAGCGACCGGGGAGCTGTTTTTT
TRBD1,NA,TRBJ1-1,TRBV6-5,CASSYPGQGDTEAFF,TGTGCCAGCAGTTACCCCGGACAGGGGGACACTGAAGCTTTCTTT
NA,once,TRBJ2-3,TRBV4-2,CASSQVFPGLADTQYF,TGTGCCAGCAGCCAAGTCTTTCCAGGGTTGGCAGATACGCAGTATTTT
TRBD1,NA,TRBJ2-6,TRBV3-1/TRBV3-2,CASSQKTGGPGANVLTF,TGTGCCAGCAGCCAAAAGACAGGGGGTCCTGGGGCCAACGTCCTGACTTTC
NA,NA,TRBJ2-7,TRBV29-1,CSVDQSYEQYF,TGCAGCGTTGACCAGTCCTACGAGCAGTACTTC
NA,NA,TRBJ1-1,TRBV5-1,CASSLAGGVSTEAFF,TGCGCCAGCAGCTTGGCGGGAGGGGTATCGACTGAAGCTTTCTTT
TRBD1,NA,TRBJ1-1,TRBV12-3/TRBV12-4,CASRGQGETEAFF,TGTGCCAGCAGAGGACAGGGTGAAACTGAAGCTTTCTTT
NA,NA,TRBJ1-2,TRBV5-6,CASSLGGGGGAYGYTF,TGTGCCAGCAGCTTGGGGGGTGGTGGCGGGGCATATGGCTACACCTTC
NA,NA,TRBJ1-2,TRBV6-5,CASSYLPGNYGYTF,TGTGCCAGCAGTTACCTACCGGGAAACTATGGCTACACCTTC
NA,NA,TRBJ2-5,TRBV18,CASSLPDREAKTQYF,TGTGCCAGCTCACTTCCCGACAGGGAGGCCAAGACCCAGTACTTC
TRBD2,NA,TRBJ2-7,TRBV11-2,CASSLRERGPNYEQYF,TGTGCCAGCAGCTTGAGAGAGCGGGGGCCGAACTACGAGCAGTACTTC
TRBD1,NA,TRBJ2-7,TRBV5-1,CASSLRWGQGPYEQYF,TGCGCCAGCAGCCTTCGTTGGGGACAGGGACCCTACGAGCAGTACTTC
NA,NA,TRBJ2-1,TRBV5-1,CASSQDSPSYNEQFF,TGCGCCAGCAGTCAGGACAGTCCCTCCTACAATGAGCAGTTCTTC
NA,NA,TRBJ1-2,TRBV12-3/TRBV12-4,CASSENRYGYTF,TGTGCCAGCAGTGAGAACAGATATGGCTACACCTTC
TRBD1,NA,TRBJ1-1,TRBV6-2/TRBV6-3,CASSYSDRGRENPEAFF,TGTGCCAGCAGTTACTCGGACAGGGGGAGGGAGAACCCTGAAGCTTTCTTT
TRBD1,once,TRBJ1-1,TRBV7-3,CASSRGRENTEAFF,TGTGCCAGCAGCAGGGGGCGGGAGAACACTGAAGCTTTCTTT
NA,NA,TRBJ2-3,TRBV3-1/TRBV3-2,CASSQGAQKADTQYF,TGTGCCAGCAGCCAGGGGGCGCAGAAGGCAGATACGCAGTATTTT
TRBD1,NA,TRBJ1-1,TRBV4-3,CASSQMDRVDTEAFF,TGCGCCAGCAGCCAAATGGACAGGGTAGACACTGAAGCTTTCTTT
TRBD2,once,TRBJ2-3,TRBV24-1,CATSDWSVAGDTQYF,TGTGCCACCAGTGATTGGAGCGTAGCGGGAGATACGCAGTATTTT
NA,NA,TRBJ2-7,TRBV27,CASSPSPLSWGLPYEQYF,TGTGCCAGCAGTCCCTCCCCCCTATCGTGGGGCCTGCCCTACGAGCAGTACTTC
NA,NA,TRBJ2-5,TRBV19,CASQNRAGAPQETQYF,TGTGCCAGTCAAAACCGGGCAGGGGCCCCCCAAGAGACCCAGTACTTC
NA,NA,TRBJ1-2,TRBV19,CASRGLAEGYTF,TGTGCCAGTAGGGGGCTTGCGGAGGGCTACACCTTC